Listed below are T cell receptor beta chains from one sample, sequenced in a study of long-term antiretroviral therapy in people with HIV. The method was immunoSEQ multiplex PCR; TCRdb's version includes in-frame clones alone and lacks a portion of them. The data hold about 35,000 clones, with about 93% observed a single time. The sequencing here drew on unsorted PBMCs, taken 4.1 years after starting antiretroviral therapy. These receptor sequences come from a woman in her fifties or sixties with HIV. CDR3s include the opening cysteine and the closing phenylalanine or tryptophan. A D gene is named only where the DNA matches it firmly. Clone size appears in some rows only: once, few, many, or a class for an expanded clone.

j_call v_call d_call clone_size cdr3_aa cdr3_nt
TRBJ1-1 TRBV18 TRBD1 . CASSPRTGYMNTEAFF TGTGCCAGCTCACCGAGGACAGGCTACATGAACACTGAAGCTTTCTTT
TRBJ1-6 TRBV6-5 . . CASSAYNSPLHF TGTGCCAGCAGTGCCTATAATTCACCCCTCCACTTT
TRBJ2-1 TRBV6-1 TRBD2 few CASCRGGLYEQFF TGTGCCAGCTGTCGGGGGGGCCTATATGAGCAGTTCTTC
TRBJ2-1 TRBV30 . . CAWTGSGLEQFF TGTGCCTGGACTGGTTCCGGCCTGGAGCAGTTCTTC
TRBJ1-1 TRBV29-1 TRBD1 . CSPLQRTGEAFF TGCAGCCCTTTACAGCGGACAGGGGAAGCTTTCTTT
TRBJ1-2 TRBV7-9 . . CASRPTLRLTNYGYTF TGTGCCAGCAGGCCTACGCTGAGACTGACAAACTATGGCTACACCTTC
TRBJ2-5 TRBV9 . . CASSTELGVETQYF TGTGCCAGCAGCACGGAGCTCGGGGTTGAGACCCAGTACTTC
TRBJ1-6 TRBV19 . . CASSRTGPEDSPLHF TGTGCCAGTAGTAGGACCGGACCTGAAGATTCACCCCTCCACTTT
TRBJ1-2 TRBV10-3 . . CASSALTTQNYGYTF TGTGCCAGCAGTGCCCTGACGACACAGAACTATGGCTACACCTTC
TRBJ2-1 TRBV7-9 . . CASSLELRNNEQFF TGTGCCAGCAGCTTAGAACTGAGGAACAATGAGCAGTTCTTC
TRBJ2-1 TRBV27 . . CASRLGPANNEQFF TGTGCCAGCAGACTCGGGCCAGCCAACAATGAGCAGTTCTTC
TRBJ1-1 TRBV19 . . CAARGLGTEAFF TGTGCCGCGAGGGGTTTGGGCACTGAAGCTTTCTTT
TRBJ1-1 TRBV6-6 TRBD1 . CASSRGQGAGFTEAFF TGTGCCAGCAGTCGAGGACAGGGGGCTGGTTTCACTGAAGCTTTCTTT
TRBJ2-3 TRBV30 TRBD2 . CAWSVRRGLEVTDTQYF TGTGCCTGGAGTGTACGGAGGGGACTAGAGGTCACAGATACGCAGTATTTT
TRBJ1-5 TRBV7-2 . . CASSLTDSGKPQHF TGTGCCAGCAGCTTGACGGACAGTGGGAAGCCCCAGCATTTT